This T cell receptor (beta chain) was profiled in a study of CD8+ T cells in alopecia areata. At the level of the study: A regimen of oral tofacitinib, 5 to 10 mg twice daily, was given to treated patients. Tofacitinib exposure lasted 6 to 18 months, followed by 6 months off drug.

Germline V gene lookup returns CDR1 SNHLY and CDR2 FYNNEI. CDR3 size: 14 residues. Trimming left V 2 bases short and J 4 bases short, with 6 bases between. Study outcomes and limitations: Tofacitinib significantly reduced both scalp clonality and expanded CD8+ clones among the top 100. Compared with normal scalp, lesional scalp had higher clonality and more expanded CD8+ clones.

This clone was observed a few times. Its matching antigen is unknown. The authors extracted RNA and reverse transcribed it into cDNA as the sequencing template. This table comes from immunoSEQ multiplex PCR, and its TCRdb copy is limited to in-frame clones, with some not included. Found here are 130,000 or so clones, around 63% of them singletons; the top ten hold around 5.4%. Treatment given: oral pan-JAK inhibitor, 5-10 mg twice daily. The sample consisted of CD4+ T cells sorted from blood, taken at week 4, from a patient treated with tofacitinib. This receptor was obtained from a human donor with alopecia areata. This sequence joins TRBV2 and TRBJ1-6; maybe TRBD1 (6 bases). The CDR3: CASSEQGYNSPLHF. Here the CDR3 DNA reads TGTGCCAGCAGTGAACAGGGGTATAATTCACCCCTCCACTTT.